This T cell receptor (beta chain) was documented in a study of response to subunit inactivated influenza vaccine. Study conclusions and caveats: Only a handful of new T cells, the authors suggested, are recruited with each seasonal influenza vaccination.

One entry per CDR3 protein, called by TCRdb with MiXCR from the RT-PCR reads. This table holds hundreds of thousands of distinct CDR3 sequences, about 15% found once. V lost 7 bases and J lost 6, with 14 bases in between. The germline V gene encodes CDR1 DFQATT and CDR2 SNEGSKA (reference sequence). The CDR3 is made up of 12 amino acids. This clonotype was seen only a few times. Its antigen is unknown. The V call is TRBV20-1, the J call TRBJ2-3, with D maybe TRBD2 (6 bases). The sequence was obtained from a man aged 50 to 59 who received an inactivated influenza vaccine. The sequenced sample was PBMCs from blood, obtained less than 13 days after vaccination. In nucleotides, the CDR3 is TGCAGTGGGGCGGGGTGGCCCGATACGCAGTATTTT. This sequence encodes CSGAGWPDTQYF.